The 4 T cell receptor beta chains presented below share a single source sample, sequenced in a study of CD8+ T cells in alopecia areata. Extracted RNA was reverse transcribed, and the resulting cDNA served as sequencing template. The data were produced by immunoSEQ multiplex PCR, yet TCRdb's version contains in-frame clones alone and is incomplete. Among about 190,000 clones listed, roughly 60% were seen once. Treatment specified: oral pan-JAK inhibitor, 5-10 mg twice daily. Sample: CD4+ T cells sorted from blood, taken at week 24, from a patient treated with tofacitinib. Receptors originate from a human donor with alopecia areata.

The CDR3 protein is CASSPRTRGMTDTQYF. CDR3 in DNA: TGTGCCAGCAGCCCCCGGACTAGGGGAATGACAGATACGCAGTATTTT. The V and J genes are TRBV11-2 and TRBJ2-3; 7 positions agree with TRBD2. Losses at the gene ends were 5 bases for V and 3 bases for J; bases not matched to a gene: 11. The CDR3 is 16 residues long. CDR1 and CDR2 (germline): SGHAT, FQNNGV.

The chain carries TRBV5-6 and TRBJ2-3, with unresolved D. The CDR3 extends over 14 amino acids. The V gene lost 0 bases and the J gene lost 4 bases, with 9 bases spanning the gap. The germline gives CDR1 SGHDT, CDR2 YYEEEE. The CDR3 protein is CASSLGLVPDTQYF. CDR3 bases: TGTGCCAGCAGCTTGGGTCTTGTCCCAGATACGCAGTATTTT.

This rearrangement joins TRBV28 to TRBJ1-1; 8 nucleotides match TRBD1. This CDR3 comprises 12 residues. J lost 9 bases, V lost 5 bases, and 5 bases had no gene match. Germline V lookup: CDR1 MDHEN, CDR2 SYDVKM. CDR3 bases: TGTGCCAGCAGTCCGAGGACAGGGAAAGCTTTCTTT. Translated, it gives CASSPRTGKAFF.

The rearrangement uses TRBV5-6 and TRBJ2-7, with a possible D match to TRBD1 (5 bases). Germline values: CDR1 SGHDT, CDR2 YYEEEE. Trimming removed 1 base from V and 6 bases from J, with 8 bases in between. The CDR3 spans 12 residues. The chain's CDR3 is CASSLLGVEQYF. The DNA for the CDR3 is TGTGCCAGCAGCTTGCTAGGGGTCGAGCAGTACTTC.